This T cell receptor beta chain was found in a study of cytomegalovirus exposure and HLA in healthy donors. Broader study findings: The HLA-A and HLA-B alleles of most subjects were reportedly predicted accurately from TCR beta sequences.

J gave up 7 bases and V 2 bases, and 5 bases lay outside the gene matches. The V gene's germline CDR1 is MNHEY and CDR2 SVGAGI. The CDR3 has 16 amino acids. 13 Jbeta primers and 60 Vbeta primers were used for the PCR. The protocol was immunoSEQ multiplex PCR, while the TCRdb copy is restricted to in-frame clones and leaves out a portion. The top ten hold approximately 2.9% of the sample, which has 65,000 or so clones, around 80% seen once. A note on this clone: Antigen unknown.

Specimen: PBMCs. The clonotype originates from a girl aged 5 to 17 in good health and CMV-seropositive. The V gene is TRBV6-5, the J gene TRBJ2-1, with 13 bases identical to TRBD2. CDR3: CASSYGTSGRGNEQFF. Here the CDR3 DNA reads TGTGCCAGCAGTTACGGTACTAGCGGGAGGGGGAATGAGCAGTTCTTC.